This T cell receptor beta chain was documented in a study of T-cell reconstitution after alpha-beta-depleted transplantation in children. A library of TCRbeta sequences, prepared with unique molecular identifiers, was generated. Each CDR3 protein is one row after TCRdb ran MiXCR on the PCR reads. The table has approximately 400,000 distinct CDR3 sequences, under 20% seen once. This CDR3 spans 11 amino acids. Germline loops: CDR1 MNHEY, CDR2 SVGEGT. The ends were cut back, 2 bases at V and 12 bases at J, with 11 bases in the middle. The clonotype was recovered from a boy under three years old who had a stem cell transplant for Wiskott-Aldrich syndrome, so the T cells may come from the graft donor. This specimen was PBMCs, mostly from graft donor cells, taken 360 days after TCRalphabeta/CD19-depleted stem cell transplant. The rearrangement links TRBV6-2 or TRBV6-3 to TRBJ2-7, with D possibly being TRBD1 (6 bases). In DNA form, the CDR3 reads TGTGCCAGCAGTTACCGCAGGGGATTGTACTTC. This translates into CASSYRRGLYF.